This T cell receptor (beta chain) was identified in a study of cytomegalovirus exposure and HLA in healthy donors. The PCR was carried out with 60 Vbeta primers and 13 Jbeta primers. Sequenced by immunoSEQ multiplex PCR; TCRdb stores in-frame clones only, minus some. The table lists some 150,000 clones, 79% of them singletons. This CDR3 spans 13 amino acids. The germline V gene encodes CDR1 SGHRS and CDR2 YFSETQ. The V gene lost 3 bases and the J gene lost 13 bases, with 17 bases spanning the gap. The source of this sequence is a human donor in good health. The genes are TRBV5-1 and TRBJ2-4; D may be TRBD1 (5 bases). Sequencing was done on a sample of PBMCs. Here the CDR3 DNA reads TGCGCCAGCAGCTCGACCCCGCAGGGTACCCAGTACTTC. Translating gives CASSSTPQGTQYF.